This TCR beta chain came from a study of PD-1 blockade in mismatch repair-deficient tumors (dated by TCRdb to 2016 to 2017). Notes on the research overall: Between late 2013 and 2016, the trial enrolled approximately 86 consecutive patients with about eleven types of mismatch repair-deficient cancer, all of whom had received prior treatment and were progressing. Deep sequencing of TCR CDR3 regions was used to track tumor-associated T cell clones in peripheral blood of patients responding to PD-1 blockade. Broad study findings and their caveats: After pembrolizumab, tumor-resident clones, which were often undetectable in blood before treatment, expanded rapidly and then contracted, generally ahead of radiologic responses.

The sample's time point label is to be understood as: peripheral blood 12 weeks after first pembrolizumab dose. Mismatch repair deficiency in every enrolled patient was established by polymerase chain reaction or immunohistochemistry. TCR sequencing was carried out for three patients who responded to pembrolizumab therapy. Pembrolizumab PD-1 blockade was prospectively tested in advanced mismatch repair-deficient cancers, regardless of tissue of origin, in the phase II trial. Serial peripheral blood T cell samples were collected before and at multiple times after starting PD-1 blockade. Blood sampling time points were reported as weeks after the first dose of pembrolizumab. The protocol used for the library was the immunoSEQ multiplex PCR assay. What TCRdb holds here is the immuneACCESS table cut down to in-frame rearrangements. Part of the clones is not present; checked against another copy, under half of the missing clones reflect an unresolved V gene, and the others are unexplained. In this sample the table shows 80,000 to 100,000 clones, over 75% of which occur a single time. 2.5% to 3% of the sample is taken by the ten largest.

Concerning this clone: Its antigen is unknown. No much larger clonotype is one base removed from it; base qualities were not supplied.

The clonotype comes from an adult with mismatch repair-deficient cancer. This sample comprised peripheral blood, obtained 12 weeks after starting pembrolizumab.

The nucleotide sequence reads as follows: TGTGCCAGCAGCGACAGGCTTAACTATGGCTACACCTTC. Its translation reads: CASSDRLNYGYTF. The rearranged segments are TRBV6-5 and TRBJ1-2, with TRBD1 as a weak D call on 6 bases. From cysteine to phenylalanine, the CDR3 is 13 amino acids long. Only the CDR3 DNA is retained, 39 bases long and in frame from the first base. According to the germline V gene, CDR1 reads MNHEY and CDR2 reads SVGAGI. Trimming takes 6 bases from V and 1 base from J, and the germline ends sit 9 bases apart.